This T cell receptor (beta chain) was captured by sequencing in a study of spatial heterogeneity in lung cancer. Via MiXCR, TCRdb re-called the 5' RACE reads, giving one row per CDR3 protein. In the table there are roughly 70,000 distinct CDR3 sequences, roughly 8.9% of which are singletons. CDR3 length: 13 residues. The V gene lost 1 base and the J gene lost 3 bases, with 6 bases spanning the gap. From germline, CDR1 is LGHDT and CDR2 YNNKEL (reference sequence). This clonotype was counted a few times. Time point here: blood at routine non-recurrence follow-up after resection. The sequence was obtained from a female donor with early-stage non-small cell lung cancer. J is TRBJ2-5 and V is TRBV3-1, with a tentative D call TRBD1 (6 bases). The sample was PBMCs, taken at follow-up. Written as DNA, the CDR3 is TGTGCCAGCAGCCAAGGGACAGAAGAGACCCAGTACTTC. Its protein product is CASSQGTEETQYF.